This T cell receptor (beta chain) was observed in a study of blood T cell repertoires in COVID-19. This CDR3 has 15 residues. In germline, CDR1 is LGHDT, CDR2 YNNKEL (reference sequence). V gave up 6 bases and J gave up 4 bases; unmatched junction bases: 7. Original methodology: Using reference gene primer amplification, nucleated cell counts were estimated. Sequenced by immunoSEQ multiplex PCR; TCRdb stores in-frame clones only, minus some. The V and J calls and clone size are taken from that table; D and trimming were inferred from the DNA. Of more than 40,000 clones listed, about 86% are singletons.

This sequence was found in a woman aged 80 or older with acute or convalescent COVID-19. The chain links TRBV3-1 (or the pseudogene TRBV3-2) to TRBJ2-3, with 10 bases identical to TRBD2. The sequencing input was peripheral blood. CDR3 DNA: TGTGCCAGCAGACCCAGCGGGGGGGCGGCAGATACGCAGTATTTT. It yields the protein CASRPSGGAADTQYF.